This is a list of T cell receptor beta chains from one sample in a study of T-cell memory formation after mild COVID-19. TCRdb fed the 5' RACE reads into MiXCR, producing one record per CDR3 protein. The profile shows approximately 150,000 distinct CDR3 sequences, roughly 13% of them singletons. Sequencing was done on a sample of PBMCs or a T cell subset sorted from them (not recorded which). The origin of the receptors is a man aged 18 to 30 who had mild COVID-19 (a few samples of this study predate the infection). Cell type and time point are not known. Both conserved end residues are part of each CDR3. A D gene is named only where the DNA matches it firmly. Only some rows state a clone size, as once, few, many or a class for expanded clones.

V gene,clone size,D gene,J gene,CDR3 DNA,CDR3 protein
TRBV7-2,many,.,TRBJ1-1,TGTGCCAGCAGCCCCGGTGGTAACACTGAAGCTTTCTTT,CASSPGGNTEAFF
TRBV5-1,.,.,TRBJ2-1,TGCGCCAGCAGCGCCGGAACCGGGACTCAGCAGTTCTTC,CASSAGTGTQQFF
TRBV12-3/TRBV12-4,few,TRBD1,TRBJ1-2,TGTGCCAGCAGTTTAGCCGACAGGGGGCCTTATGGCTACACCTTC,CASSLADRGPYGYTF
TRBV24-1,few,.,TRBJ2-2,TGTGCCACCCAGGGGCTAGCGGACACCGGGGAGCTGTTTTTT,CATQGLADTGELFF
TRBV3-1,once,.,TRBJ1-2,TGTGCCAGCAGCCAAGGGCGGCAGGGCGGCTACACCTTC,CASSQGRQGGYTF
TRBV4-3,few,.,TRBJ2-1,TGCGCCAGCAGCCAAGAGTGGCAGGTCATCAATGAGCAGTTCTTC,CASSQEWQVINEQFF
TRBV11-2,.,.,TRBJ1-5,TGTGCCAGCAGCTTAGACCCCCGAATGGGCCAGCCCCAGCATTTT,CASSLDPRMGQPQHF
TRBV7-9,few,.,TRBJ1-5,TGTGCCAGCAGCTCGCTGCAAGGTCAGCCCCAGCATTTT,CASSSLQGQPQHF
TRBV4-3,.,TRBD2,TRBJ2-2,TGCGCCAGCAGTCGGGGACTAGCGGGAGGAGGCGGGGAGCTGTTTTTT,CASSRGLAGGGGELFF
TRBV6-6,few,.,TRBJ2-3,TGTGCCAGCAGTTCCTCCTTACGGGGCCTTATCGCAGATACGCAGTATTTT,CASSSSLRGLIADTQYF
TRBV5-5,.,.,TRBJ1-2,TGTGCCAGCAGCGGCGGGGGTGGGCTAGGCTACACCTTC,CASSGGGGLGYTF
TRBV7-2,.,.,TRBJ2-6,TGTGCCAGCAGCTCCGGGAGGGCCAACGTCCTGACTTTC,CASSSGRANVLTF
TRBV7-2,.,.,TRBJ1-2,TGTGCCAGCAGCTTAGTTCAGATCTATGGCTACACCTTC,CASSLVQIYGYTF
TRBV7-2,few,.,TRBJ1-2,TGTGCCAGCAGCTTAGCGGAAGCCAGCCTTACAACCTTC,CASSLAEASLTTF
TRBV5-1,many,TRBD2,TRBJ2-1,TGCGCCAGCAGCGAACCGGGAGGTAGGAGCTCCTACAATGAGCAGTTCTTC,CASSEPGGRSSYNEQFF
TRBV12-3/TRBV12-4,few,.,TRBJ2-5,TGTGCCAGCAGCCCTGGGGGGGCGGGGAATACCAGAGATACCCAGTACTTC,CASSPGGAGNTRDTQYF
TRBV20-1,.,.,TRBJ1-1,TGCAGTGCTAGTACGGAGGGAGTAGGACTTCCCTTT,CSASTEGVGLPF
TRBV5-1,.,.,TRBJ2-6,TGCGCCAGCAGCCCCTGGTTGCTGAACTCTGGGGCCAACGTCCTGACTTTC,CASSPWLLNSGANVLTF
TRBV28,.,.,TRBJ2-1,TGTGCCAGCAGTCTTATTGGGCCGGTGAGAGGGGGCAATGAGCAGTTCTTC,CASSLIGPVRGGNEQFF
TRBV20-1,few,TRBD2,TRBJ2-5,TGCAGTGCTAGAAGACTAGCGGGGGGTCAAGAGACCCAGTACTTC,CSARRLAGGQETQYF
TRBV20-1,.,.,TRBJ2-2,TGCAGTGCTAGGGGGCGCTACACCGGGGAGCTGTTTTTT,CSARGRYTGELFF
TRBV9,many,.,TRBJ2-3,TGTGCCAGCAGCGTAGTAGCAGATACGCAGTATTTT,CASSVVADTQYF
TRBV7-8,.,.,TRBJ2-3,TGTGCCAGCAGCTTAGGCCGGGATTTCACAGATACGCAGTATTTT,CASSLGRDFTDTQYF
TRBV12-3/TRBV12-4,.,.,TRBJ1-5,TGTGCCAGCAGAAGAGGGGACGACAATCAGCCCCAGCATTTT,CASRRGDDNQPQHF
TRBV6-2/TRBV6-3,.,TRBD1,TRBJ1-6,TGTGCCAGCAGTTACCGGGGACAGGGTTATCCCCTCCACTTT,CASSYRGQGYPLHF
TRBV27,few,.,TRBJ1-6,TGTGCCAGCAGTCACGGCAGGGATTCACCCCTCCACTTT,CASSHGRDSPLHF
TRBV24-1,few,TRBD1,TRBJ1-5,TGTGCCACCAGTGATTTCAAGCCCAAGACAGGGGACAATCAGCCCCAGCATTTT,CATSDFKPKTGDNQPQHF
TRBV4-2,few,.,TRBJ2-7,TGTGCCAGCAGCCAAGACAGGGTTAGCTCCTACGAGCAGTACTTC,CASSQDRVSSYEQYF
TRBV5-4,few,.,TRBJ1-4,TGTGCCAGCAGCTTGGACGGGGTTGAAAAACTGTTTTTT,CASSLDGVEKLFF
TRBV6-4,.,TRBD1,TRBJ1-5,TGTGCCAACGACAGGGACGGGCAGCCCCAGCATTTT,CANDRDGQPQHF
TRBV7-6,many,.,TRBJ1-5,TGTGCCAGCAGCTTAGAGACCGGGCAGACCCAGCATTTT,CASSLETGQTQHF
TRBV4-1,.,TRBD2,TRBJ2-3,TGCGCCAGCAGCCAAAGAGCGGGGATTCAAGATACGCAGTATTTT,CASSQRAGIQDTQYF
TRBV4-3,few,.,TRBJ1-2,TGCGCCAGCAGCCAAGAGCGGTCACAGGCCAATGGCTACACCTTC,CASSQERSQANGYTF
TRBV6-5,.,.,TRBJ1-6,TGTGCCAGCAGTTACAGGGAAGTAAATTCACCCCTCCACTTT,CASSYREVNSPLHF
TRBV29-1,.,.,TRBJ1-3,TGCAGCGCCATTCTAGGGATGGGAGGAAACACCATATATTTT,CSAILGMGGNTIYF
TRBV12-3/TRBV12-4,.,.,TRBJ1-5,TGTGCCAGCAGTTTAGTACAGGGAAACCATCAGCCCCAGCATTTT,CASSLVQGNHQPQHF
TRBV7-2,few,.,TRBJ2-3,TGTGCCAGCAGCTCCAGACGCACAGATACGCAGTATTTT,CASSSRRTDTQYF
TRBV15,once,TRBD2,TRBJ2-1,TGTGCCACCAGCAATACGAGAAGCGGGGGGCGGAATGAGCAGTTCTTC,CATSNTRSGGRNEQFF
TRBV7-3,many,TRBD2,TRBJ2-3,TGTGCCAGCAGCCTGCGACTAGCAAGCACAGATACGCAGTATTTT,CASSLRLASTDTQYF
TRBV29-1,.,.,TRBJ2-3,TGCAGCGTAGGAGGTCGGCGTGCAGATACGCAGTATTTT,CSVGGRRADTQYF
TRBV7-2,many,.,TRBJ2-6,TGTGCCAGCAGCGGAGGCTCTGGGGCCAACGTCCTGACTTTC,CASSGGSGANVLTF
TRBV6-6,.,.,TRBJ1-6,TGTGCCAGCGTGTCACTCCAGGGGCCACCCCTCCACTTT,CASVSLQGPPLHF
TRBV5-1,many,TRBD2,TRBJ2-3,TGCGCCAGCAGCTTGGCCCTAGCGGGGGGTCCTGGCACAGATACGCAGTATTTT,CASSLALAGGPGTDTQYF
TRBV4-1,.,.,TRBJ2-5,TGCGCCAGCAGCCTTGGGGGGGGCCGCGGAGAGACCCAGTACTTC,CASSLGGGRGETQYF
TRBV21-1,.,.,TRBJ2-5,TGTGCCAGCAGCAAACATACCCTCAGGGACCAAGAGACCCAGTACTTC,CASSKHTLRDQETQYF
TRBV12-3/TRBV12-4,few,TRBD1,TRBJ1-5,TGTGCCAGCAGAGAGGGGACAGGGGTCAATCAGCCCCAGCATTTT,CASREGTGVNQPQHF
TRBV12-3/TRBV12-4,few,.,TRBJ1-2,TGTGCCAGCAGTGGTCAGGGGTCGGGCGGCTACACCTTC,CASSGQGSGGYTF
TRBV7-2,.,.,TRBJ2-3,TGTGCCAGCAGCTCTACCGGGGGCCCAGATACGCAGTATTTT,CASSSTGGPDTQYF
TRBV6-1,few,TRBD1,TRBJ1-1,TGTGCCAGCAGTGACAGGGGGCAGTTCACTGAAGCTTTCTTT,CASSDRGQFTEAFF